This entry lists 23 T cell receptor beta chains sequenced from one sample in a study of CD8+CD57+ T cells in acquired aplastic anemia (dated 2018 in TCRdb). The sequencing machine was an Illumina HiSeq 2000. Profiling of TCR beta VDJ combinations and CDR3 sequences used genomic DNA as the template. TCRdb redid the processing of the public reads, applying fastp at Q25 and MiXCR, and retained in-frame beta chains. Every entry covers one CDR3 protein and lists the most common genes and DNA from its rows. Recorded for this sample are some 210,000 distinct CDR3 sequences; over 55% of them occurred a single time. Approximately 30% of the sample is in the top ten clones. The sample comprised sorted CD4+, CD8+, or CD8+CD57+ T cells (not recorded which) from PBMCs. These receptors came from a human donor in good health.

The V gene is TRBV10-2, the J gene TRBJ1-1; D not certain. The CDR3 is 16 amino acids. Germline CDR1 and CDR2: WSHSY and SAAADI. Trimming took 4 bases from V and 3 from J, leaving 18 bases between them. The CDR3 DNA reads as TGCGCCAGCAGTGCCCAGACATTCCAAGAGGACACTGAAGCTTTCTTT. Translation gives CASSAQTFQEDTEAFF.

The chain combines TRBV24-1 with TRBJ2-5; D remains unclear. Germline V gives CDR1 KGHDR, CDR2 SFDVKD. V lost 4 bases and J lost 4, with 9 bases in between. The CDR3 has 13 residues. CDR3 nucleotide sequence: TGTGCCACCAGTGACACCTTCCCAGAGACCCAGTACTTC. It yields the protein CATSDTFPETQYF.

This clonotype was seen at least ten times. This chain links TRBV19 with TRBJ2-6, with TRBD1 matching over 10 bases. The ends lost 3 bases at V and 0 bases at J; junction bases unmatched: 11. The CDR3 consists of 20 residues. CDR1 is LNHDA and CDR2 is SQIVND in the germline V gene (reference sequence). CDR3 nucleotides: TGTGCCAGTAGTATCCTCACAGGGACAGGGGTTGGCTCTGGGGCCAACGTCCTGACTTTC. Translation: CASSILTGTGVGSGANVLTF. The whole variable domain, filled in from reference TRBV19 and TRBJ2-6, reads DGGITQSPKYLFRKEGQNVTLSCEQNLNHDAMYWYRQDPGQGLRLIYYSQIVNDFQKGDIAEGYSVSREKKESFPLTVTSAQKNPTAFYLCASSILTGTGVGSGANVLTFGAGSRLTVL.

This clonotype has at least ten counts. This chain joins TRBV29-1 and TRBJ1-2; TRBD1 aligns across 7 bases. The ends lost 0 bases at V and 2 bases at J; junction bases unmatched: 9. This CDR3 has 16 residues. Germline V gene sequence: CDR1 SQVTM, CDR2 ANQGSEA. The CDR3 coding sequence is TGCAGCGTTGAAGACTTGGGGACAGTATCCAACTATGGCTACACCTTC. It is translated as CSVEDLGTVSNYGYTF.

This rearrangement joins TRBV7-9 to TRBJ1-4, with 9 bases aligning to TRBD1. CDR1 is SEHNR and CDR2 is FQNEAQ in the germline V gene (reference sequence). V shed 4 bases and J 8 bases; nucleotides not matched to a gene: 11. The length of the CDR3 is 16 residues. The CDR3 protein is CASSSSYRTGDEKLFF. CDR3 in DNA: TGTGCCAGCAGCTCATCGTACCGGACAGGGGACGAAAAACTGTTTTTT.

This chain uses TRBV25-1 with TRBJ2-3, with 7 bases matching TRBD1. J gave up 2 bases and V 3 bases, and 11 bases lay outside the gene matches. Germline V gene lookup returns CDR1 MGHDK and CDR2 SYGVNS. The CDR3 covers 17 residues. The CDR3 nucleotides read TGTGCCAGCAGTGATTATCTGGGGGACAGCATCACAGATACGCAGTATTTT. Amino acids: CASSDYLGDSITDTQYF.

The chain recombines TRBV6-4 with TRBJ2-1; possibly TRBD2 for D (7 bases). V was cut by 2 bases and J by 8 bases, with 19 bases left in between. The CDR3 length is 16 residues. The germline V gene has CDR1 MRHNA and CDR2 SNTAGT. CDR3 in amino acids: CASSDKRGGATDEQFF. The CDR3 DNA follows: TGTGCCAGCAGTGACAAGAGAGGGGGGGCCACTGATGAGCAGTTCTTC.

This chain links TRBV2 with TRBJ1-1, with D possibly being TRBD1 (5 bases). The V end was cut by 6 bases, the J end by 7 bases, with 6 bases between. Per germline, CDR1 SNHLY and CDR2 FYNNEI. The CDR3 runs to 10 residues. CDR3 sequence (DNA): TGTGCCAGCAGACAGGTTGAAGCTTTCTTT. Protein sequence: CASRQVEAFF.

Only a few counts were recorded for this clonotype. This chain connects TRBV2 to TRBJ1-6; D is possibly TRBD1 (5 bases). Per germline, CDR1 SNHLY and CDR2 FYNNEI. V was trimmed by 4 bases and J by 10 bases, leaving 11 bases between them. CDR3 length: 13 amino acids. The CDR3, as DNA: TGTGCCAGCAGTGGCCAGGGTGAATCACCCCTCCACTTT. It encodes CASSGQGESPLHF.

J is TRBJ1-2 and V is TRBV2, with a weak D call TRBD1 (5 bases). This CDR3 is 13 amino acids long. V dropped 3 bases and J dropped 7 bases, with 12 bases sitting between them. CDR1 is SNHLY and CDR2 is FYNNEI in the germline V gene. CDR3 amino acids: CASSDGGLGGYTF. CDR3 nucleotides: TGTGCCAGCAGTGATGGGGGGTTGGGTGGCTACACCTTC.

There are many counts of this clonotype. The rearrangement links TRBV5-1 to TRBJ2-1, with D perhaps TRBD1 (6 bases). This CDR3 has 14 amino acids. V lost 2 bases and J lost 7, with 13 bases in between. Germline CDR1 and CDR2: SGHRS and YFSETQ. CDR3 DNA: TGCGCCAGCAGCTTATACGGAACAGGGAATGAGCAGTTCTTC. This sequence encodes CASSLYGTGNEQFF.

The rearrangement links TRBV5-6 to TRBJ2-3; D unclear. CDR1 and CDR2 from the germline V gene are SGHDT and YYEEEE. V dropped 0 bases and J dropped 4 bases, with 3 bases sitting between them. The CDR3 loop spans 12 amino acids. The DNA of the CDR3 is TGTGCCAGCAGCTTGGAGTCAGATACGCAGTATTTT. Translating it yields CASSLESDTQYF.

This clonotype came up many times. The rearrangement joins TRBV7-6 to TRBJ2-3, with a possible D match to TRBD2 (5 bases). V lost 5 bases to trimming and J lost 0 bases, with 15 bases between them. CDR1 is SGHVS, CDR2 FNYEAQ, per germline. The CDR3 is 16 amino acids. The CDR3 DNA sequence: TGTGCCAGCAGCGCGCCAGCCGGACTTAGCACAGATACGCAGTATTTT. Protein: CASSAPAGLSTDTQYF.

The chain uses TRBV7-9 and TRBJ2-7, with TRBD1 matching over 7 bases. With 5 bases clipped from V and 7 bases from J, the junction kept 5 bases outside the gene matches. The length of the CDR3 is 12 residues. CDR1 is SEHNR and CDR2 is FQNEAQ in the germline V gene (reference sequence). CDR3 loop: CASSANRGEQYF. CDR3 DNA sequence: TGTGCCAGCAGCGCCAACAGGGGAGAGCAGTACTTC. Based on the CDR3 plus reference TRBV7-9 and TRBJ2-7, the full variable domain is DTGVSQNPRHKITKRGQNVTFRCDPISEHNRLYWYRQTLGQGPEFLTYFQNEAQLEKSRLLSDRFSAERPKGSFSTLEIQRTEQGDSAMYLCASSANRGEQYFGPGTRLTVT.

This clonotype was observed a single time. The chain recombines TRBV15 with TRBJ2-7; possible D gene TRBD2, 6 bases. V was cut by 9 bases and J by 7 bases, with 19 bases left in between. Germline assignment: CDR1 LNHNV and CDR2 YYDKDF (reference sequence). The CDR3 extends over 13 amino acids. For the CDR3, the DNA is TGTGCCACAAGCCAAACGGGAGTGTATGAGCAGTACTTC. The encoded protein is CATSQTGVYEQYF.

This clonotype was seen a few times. A much larger clone sits a single nucleotide away, making a read error possible. The chain joins TRBV10-3 to TRBJ2-7; TRBD1 is a possible D gene (5 bases). There are 15 residues in the CDR3. CDR1 is ENHRY and CDR2 is SYGVKD in the germline V gene. Here the CDR3 DNA reads TGTGCCATAAGTGGGGCTCGGACATATTCCTACGAGCAGTACTTC. Protein: CAISGARTYSYEQYF.

The V and J genes are TRBV7-2 and TRBJ1-2, with 9 nucleotides matching TRBD1. The CDR3 consists of 16 residues. The germline CDR1 and CDR2 sequences are SGHTA and FQGNSA. V trimming: 6 bases; J trimming: 5 bases; junction bases outside the gene matches: 13. CDR3 DNA: TGTGCCAGCAGGGGGGGGGGGACAGGGCACCCTTATGGCTACACCTTC. This gives the protein CASRGGGTGHPYGYTF.

This clonotype has only one observation. The chain recombines TRBV12-3 or TRBV12-4 with TRBJ1-1, with 8 bases lining up with TRBD1. The J segment lost 3 bases and the V segment lost 4 bases, leaving 4 bases of the junction unmatched. The CDR3 is made up of 14 amino acids. The CDR3: CASSSDREHTEAFF. In DNA, the CDR3 is TGTGCCAGCAGTTCGGACAGGGAACACACTGAAGCTTTCTTT.

The gene calls are TRBV10-2 and TRBJ1-1; D is possibly TRBD1 (6 bases). The CDR3 loop spans 12 amino acids. V was shortened by 6 bases and J by 7 bases, with 12 bases between the two germline ends. Germline CDR1 and CDR2: WSHSY and SAAADI. CDR3 nucleotides: TGCGCCAGCAGGGGGGCGTTGGGTGAAGCTTTCTTT. Protein: CASRGALGEAFF.

V gene TRBV20-1 combines with J gene TRBJ2-7; 7 bases match TRBD2. Germline trimming cut 4 bases from V and 7 bases from J; bases unmatched to any gene: 10. There are 13 residues in the CDR3. Germline values: CDR1 DFQATT, CDR2 SNEGSKA (reference sequence). This chain's CDR3 is CSANGLADQEQYF. CDR3 nucleotide sequence: TGCAGTGCTAATGGGCTAGCGGACCAGGAGCAGTACTTC.

This rearrangement joins TRBV7-2 to TRBJ1-1; 7 nucleotides line up with TRBD1. Germline values: CDR1 SGHTA, CDR2 FQGNSA. This CDR3 is 12 amino acids long. With 2 bases clipped from V and 10 bases from J, the junction kept 4 bases outside the gene matches. The chain's CDR3 is CASSLRQGAAFF. DNA of the CDR3: TGTGCCAGCAGCTTAAGACAGGGCGCAGCTTTCTTT.

V is TRBV7-3 and J is TRBJ1-1; D is unresolved. The V gene's germline CDR1 is SGHTA and CDR2 FQGTGA. Trimming removed 5 bases from V and 0 bases from J, with 7 bases in between. This CDR3 is built from 13 residues. CDR3 residues: CASSASVNTEAFF. In DNA, the CDR3 is TGTGCCAGCAGCGCCTCAGTGAACACTGAAGCTTTCTTT.

In this sample, this clonotype turned up many times. This CDR3 is CASVRNTEAFF. Written as DNA, the CDR3 is TGTGCCAGCGTTAGGAACACTGAAGCTTTCTTT. V usage is TRBV6-2 or TRBV6-3 and J usage is TRBJ1-1; the D is unclear. CDR1 and CDR2 (germline): MNHEY, SVGEGT. The CDR3 spans 11 residues. Trimming stripped 8 bases from V and 1 base from J, with 5 bases between.